This entry lists 8 T cell receptor beta chains sequenced from one sample in a study of OX40 agonist ivuxolimab in advanced cancers. Profiled with immunoSEQ multiplex PCR; TCRdb holds only in-frame clones, not every one. Among fewer than 80,000 clones listed, 75% to 90% were seen once. The source was CD4+ or CD8+ T cells sorted from blood, collected in a trial of the OX40 agonist ivuxolimab. The receptors were sampled from an adult with an advanced solid tumor such as melanoma, head and neck, liver or kidney cancer.

This clone was observed once. The genes are TRBV4-1 and TRBJ2-3, with 7 nucleotides matching TRBD2. CDR1 MGHRA and CDR2 YSYEKL come from the germline V gene. The CDR3 consists of 16 residues. Germline trimming cut 2 bases from V and 1 base from J; bases unmatched to any gene: 6. The CDR3 spells CASSQRREKGTDTQYF. CDR3 sequence (DNA): TGCGCCAGCAGCCAACGGCGGGAGAAAGGCACAGATACGCAGTATTTT.

CDR3 in amino acids: CASSSLAGDNEQYF. The CDR3 bases are TGTGCCAGCAGTTCCCTAGCGGGAGACAACGAGCAGTACTTC. V usage is TRBV6-5 and J usage is TRBJ2-7; TRBD2 matches 10 bases. V lost 4 bases to trimming and J lost 5 bases; unmatched junction nucleotides: 5. In germline, CDR1 is MNHEY, CDR2 SVGAGI. CDR3 length: 14 residues.

With regard to this clone: This clone may be a read error of a much larger clone one base away. Other DNA sequences in the sample encode the same CDR3. The V gene is TRBV7-9, the J gene TRBJ1-5, with D uncertain. V was clipped by 1 base and J by 6 bases, with 4 bases between them. This CDR3 comprises 12 residues. CDR1 and CDR2 (germline): SEHNR, FQNEAQ (reference sequence). The CDR3 DNA reads as TGTGCCAGCAGCTTAGGGAGTCAGCCCCAGCATTTT. It specifies CASSLGSQPQHF.

This clone was seen only once. The genes are TRBV5-5 and TRBJ2-1; D is possibly TRBD1 (6 bases). Trimming took 2 bases from V and 9 from J, leaving 18 bases between them. Germline CDR1 SGHKS, CDR2 YYEKEE (reference sequence). The CDR3 extends over 15 amino acids. Here the CDR3 DNA reads TGTGCCAGCAGCTTTAGGGCAGGGGAATACGTTGAGCAGTTCTTC. Translated, it gives CASSFRAGEYVEQFF. The full variable domain, with the rest looked up from reference TRBV5-5 and TRBJ2-1, is DAGVTQSPTHLIKTRGQQVTLRCSPISGHKSVSWYQQVLGQGPQFIFQYYEKEERGRGNFPDRFSARQFPNYSSELNVNALLLGDSALYLCASSFRAGEYVEQFFGPGTRLTVL.

This sequence joins TRBV4-1 and TRBJ2-1; TRBD2 aligns across 10 bases. Germline V lookup: CDR1 MGHRA, CDR2 YSYEKL. This CDR3 region has 20 residues. Unmatched junction bases numbered 20, after V lost 1 base and J lost 8 bases. The DNA for the CDR3 is TGCGCCAGCAGCCAAGTACAAGCGGGAGGGGGATCAGGTTTACTCGATGAGCAGTTCTTC. Translating gives CASSQVQAGGGSGLLDEQFF.

The table lists this clone with a few counts. The gene calls are TRBV4-1 and TRBJ1-1, with D possibly being TRBD1 (5 bases). The germline gives CDR1 MGHRA, CDR2 YSYEKL. V lost 0 bases to trimming and J lost 6 bases, with 11 bases between them. CDR3 length: 14 amino acids. CDR3 in amino acids: CASSQESRGSEAFF. CDR3 DNA sequence: TGCGCCAGCAGCCAAGAATCGAGGGGATCTGAAGCTTTCTTT.

V is TRBV6-5 and J is TRBJ1-1, with D possibly being TRBD1 (5 bases). The CDR3 is made up of 13 amino acids. Germline V gives CDR1 MNHEY, CDR2 SVGAGI. V was clipped by 8 bases and J by 3 bases, with 13 bases between them. As DNA, the CDR3 is TGTGCCAGCTCCTGGGGCAGGGACACTGAAGCTTTCTTT. As protein: CASSWGRDTEAFF.

J is TRBJ2-1 and V is TRBV27, with TRBD1 matching over 7 bases. V lost 4 bases, J lost 12 bases, and 15 bases stayed unmatched. CDR1 and CDR2 from the germline V gene are MNHEY and SMNVEV (reference sequence). The length of the CDR3 is 15 residues. As DNA, the CDR3 is TGTGCCAGCAGTTCCCCCTCGGAAGGACAGGTCTTGCAGTTCTTC. Its protein is CASSSPSEGQVLQFF.